This TCR beta chain is drawn from a study of T cell responses to AZD1222 COVID-19 vaccine. Study results and caveats: The number of AZD1222 recipients seropositive at baseline was only five or six.

This clone was detected a few times. Its target is unknown. Generated by immunoSEQ multiplex PCR, the TCRdb table keeps only in-frame clones and is missing some. The sample includes 100,000 to 150,000 clones, around 93% of them seen just once. Between the trimmed V and J ends, which lost 3 bases and 6 bases, there was a span of 11 bases. The germline V gene has CDR1 MNHEY and CDR2 SVGAGI. The CDR3 sequence is 13 residues long. Sequencing was performed on peripheral blood, taken on day 0 of AZD1222 vaccination. The chain employs TRBV6-5 and TRBJ1-1, with a tentative D call TRBD1 (5 bases). This clonotype was sampled from an adult in good health. CDR3 loop: CASSYSGVSEAFF. The CDR3 nucleotides read TGTGCCAGCAGTTATTCGGGGGTATCTGAAGCTTTCTTT.